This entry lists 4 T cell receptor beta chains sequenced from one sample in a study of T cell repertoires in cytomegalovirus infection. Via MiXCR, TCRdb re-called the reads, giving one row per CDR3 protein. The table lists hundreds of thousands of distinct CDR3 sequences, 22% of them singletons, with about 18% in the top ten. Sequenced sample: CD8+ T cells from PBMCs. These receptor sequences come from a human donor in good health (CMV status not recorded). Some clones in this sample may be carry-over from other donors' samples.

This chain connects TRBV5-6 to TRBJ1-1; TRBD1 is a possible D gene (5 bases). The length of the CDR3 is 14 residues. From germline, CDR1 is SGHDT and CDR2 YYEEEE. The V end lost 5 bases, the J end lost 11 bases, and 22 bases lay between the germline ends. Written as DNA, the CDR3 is TGTGCCAGCAGGTCCCCCGAGGGGCCCGATGGGGCTTTCTTT. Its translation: CASRSPEGPDGAFF.

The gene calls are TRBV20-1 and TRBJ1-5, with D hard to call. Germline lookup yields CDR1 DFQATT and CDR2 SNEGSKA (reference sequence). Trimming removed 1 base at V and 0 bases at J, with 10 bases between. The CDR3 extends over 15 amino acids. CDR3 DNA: TGCAGTGCTAGAGGGCACAGAAATAGCAATCAGCCCCAGCATTTT. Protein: CSARGHRNSNQPQHF.

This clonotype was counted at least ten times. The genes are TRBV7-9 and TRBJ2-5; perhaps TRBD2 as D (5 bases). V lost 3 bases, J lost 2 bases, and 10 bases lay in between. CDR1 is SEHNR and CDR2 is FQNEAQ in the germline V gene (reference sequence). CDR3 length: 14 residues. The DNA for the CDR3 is TGTGCCAGCAGCTTTGAGGGCAGGCAAGAGACCCAGTACTTC. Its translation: CASSFEGRQETQYF.

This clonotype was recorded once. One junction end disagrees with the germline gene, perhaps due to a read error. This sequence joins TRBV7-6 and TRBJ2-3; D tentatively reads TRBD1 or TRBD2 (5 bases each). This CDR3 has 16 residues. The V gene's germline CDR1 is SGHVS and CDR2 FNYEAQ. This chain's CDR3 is CAGSHTIGALPHTQYF. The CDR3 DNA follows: TGTGCCGGCAGCCACACCATCGGGGCTCTACCCCATACGCAGTATTTT. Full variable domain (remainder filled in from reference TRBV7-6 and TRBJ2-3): GAGVSQSPRYKVTKRGQDVALRCDPISGHVSLYWYRQALGQGPEFLTYFNYEAQQDKSGLPNDRFSAERPEGSISTLTIQRTEQRDSAMYRCAGSHTIGALPHTQYFGPGTRLTVL.